One sample yielded the 17 T cell receptor beta chains listed below, sequenced in a study of tumour-infiltrating T cells in Burkitt lymphoma. Produced via immunoSEQ multiplex PCR; TCRdb's table is partial and in-frame only. The profile covers 15,000 or so clones, with about 31% appearing a single time and about 6% taken by the ten largest. Material for sequencing was tumor tissue. Every receptor here comes from a human donor with diffuse large B-cell lymphoma.

The chain combines TRBV19 with TRBJ2-1; TRBD1 is a possible D gene (5 bases). V was pared by 3 bases and J by 1 base, with 16 bases between. Germline V lookup: CDR1 LNHDA, CDR2 SQIVND (reference sequence). The CDR3 is 17 amino acids. The CDR3, as DNA: TGTGCCAGTAGTATTCTCGCACGGCCAGGGTCCTACAATGAGCAGTTCTTC. Amino acid sequence: CASSILARPGSYNEQFF.

This clone was detected a few times. This chain connects TRBV27 to TRBJ1-1, with TRBD1 as a possible D gene (6 bases). From germline, CDR1 is MNHEY and CDR2 SMNVEV (reference sequence). The V end lost 8 bases, the J end lost 0 bases, and 7 bases lay between the germline ends. The CDR3 length is 12 residues. CDR3 in DNA: TGTGCCAGCCGGACAGTGAACACTGAAGCTTTCTTT. Protein: CASRTVNTEAFF.

This clone came up a few times. The rearrangement links TRBV30 to TRBJ1-5; 12 nucleotides agree with TRBD1. The trim removed 8 bases at V and 7 bases at J, leaving 6 bases unmatched. The length of the CDR3 is 13 residues. Germline CDR1 is GTSNPN and CDR2 is SVGIG (reference sequence). CDR3 sequence: CAAGTGGGQPQHF. The DNA for the CDR3 is TGTGCCGCTGGGACAGGGGGCGGGCAGCCCCAGCATTTT.

The chain joins TRBV27 to TRBJ2-5; unclear D gene. Trimming removed 8 bases from V and 1 base from J, with 14 bases in between. From germline, CDR1 is MNHEY and CDR2 SMNVEV (reference sequence). This CDR3 has 14 residues. The CDR3 sequence is CASRDPARQETQYF. The CDR3 DNA is TGTGCCAGCCGTGACCCGGCTCGCCAAGAGACCCAGTACTTC.

This clone was observed a handful of times. The V and J genes are TRBV7-9 and TRBJ2-2; D is perhaps TRBD2 (5 bases). Trimming stripped 3 bases from V and 7 bases from J, with 12 bases between. CDR1 is SEHNR, CDR2 FQNEAQ, per germline (reference sequence). The CDR3 sequence is 14 residues long. The CDR3 bases are TGTGCCAGCAGCTTTCCACTAGGAATCGGGGAGCTGTTTTTT. It yields the protein CASSFPLGIGELFF.

This clone was observed a few times. In DNA form, the CDR3 reads TGTGCCAGCAGTTGGAACGGGAATGTCAATGAGCAGTTCTTC. Amino acid sequence: CASSWNGNVNEQFF. The chain recombines TRBV27 with TRBJ2-1; the D gene is possibly TRBD2 (5 bases). CDR1 and CDR2 (germline): MNHEY, SMNVEV (reference sequence). V shed 4 bases and J shed 6 bases, with 13 bases lying between them. CDR3 length equals 14 residues.

This clone rates as medium-sized. The sample has other DNA sequences that encode this CDR3 too. This rearrangement joins TRBV6-4 to TRBJ2-1, with D unclear. Germline assignment: CDR1 MRHNA and CDR2 SNTAGT. Trimming pared 0 bases from V and 3 bases from J, leaving 9 bases between. This CDR3 spans 15 amino acids. The CDR3 region is CASSDSPGDYNEQFF. The CDR3 nucleotides are TGTGCCAGCAGTGACTCCCCAGGAGACTACAATGAGCAGTTCTTC.

The gene calls are TRBV5-5 and TRBJ2-3, with TRBD2 as a possible D gene (6 bases). V lost 5 bases and J lost 0, with 19 bases in between. This CDR3 contains 17 residues. The germline V gene encodes CDR1 SGHKS and CDR2 YYEKEE (reference sequence). The CDR3 reads CASSRGVADPSTDTQYF. In DNA, the CDR3 is TGTGCCAGCAGTCGTGGCGTAGCGGACCCAAGCACAGATACGCAGTATTTT. Full variable domain (missing parts from reference TRBV5-5 and TRBJ2-3): DAGVTQSPTHLIKTRGQQVTLRCSPISGHKSVSWYQQVLGQGPQFIFQYYEKEERGRGNFPDRFSARQFPNYSSELNVNALLLGDSALYLCASSRGVADPSTDTQYFGPGTRLTVL.

The chain employs TRBV7-9 and TRBJ2-3, with 8 bases that match TRBD2. Germline V gene sequence: CDR1 SEHNR, CDR2 FQNEAQ (reference sequence). The CDR3 sequence is 16 residues long. V dropped 3 bases and J dropped 2; count of bases not matched to a gene: 7. CDR3 coding DNA: TGTGCCAGCAGCTTCCCATTAGCGGGACCCACAGATACGCAGTATTTT. Its translation: CASSFPLAGPTDTQYF.

Sample share makes this clone medium-sized. This chain uses TRBV7-2 with TRBJ2-1; D unresolved. The germline CDR1 and CDR2 sequences are SGHTA and FQGNSA. Trimming pared 1 base from V and 6 bases from J, leaving 4 bases between. This CDR3 is built from 12 residues. CDR3 DNA: TGTGCCAGCAGCTTAGGGGCCAATGAGCAGTTCTTC. Protein product: CASSLGANEQFF.

This clone has a handful of counts. The V call is TRBV19, the J call TRBJ2-2; 13 positions match TRBD2. Trimming cost V 5 bases and J 4 bases; bases outside gene matches: 4. The CDR3 runs to 16 residues. Germline V gene lookup returns CDR1 LNHDA and CDR2 SQIVND (reference sequence). The CDR3 reads CASSWGLAGTTGELFF. The CDR3, as DNA: TGTGCCAGTAGTTGGGGACTAGCGGGAACCACCGGGGAGCTGTTTTTT.

This clone was seen more than once but under ten times. CDR3 sequence reads: CASSLQGFDEQYF. Written as DNA, the CDR3 is TGCGCCAGCAGTTTACAGGGGTTCGACGAGCAGTACTTC. The rearrangement links TRBV5-1 to TRBJ2-7, with 7 positions matching TRBD1. The CDR3 runs 13 residues. Looked up from germline, CDR1 is SGHRS and CDR2 is YFSETQ. V lost 5 bases to trimming and J lost 5 bases; unmatched junction nucleotides: 7.

The V gene is TRBV19, the J gene TRBJ2-5; TRBD1 might be the D (5 bases). CDR3 length: 14 amino acids. The germline CDR1 and CDR2 sequences are LNHDA and SQIVND (reference sequence). V dropped 3 bases and J dropped 1 base, with 9 bases sitting between them. The CDR3 loop reads CASSIQGRQETQYF. In DNA form, the CDR3 reads TGTGCCAGTAGTATCCAGGGTCGCCAAGAGACCCAGTACTTC. Combining the CDR3 with reference TRBV19 and TRBJ2-5 gives the whole variable domain DGGITQSPKYLFRKEGQNVTLSCEQNLNHDAMYWYRQDPGQGLRLIYYSQIVNDFQKGDIAEGYSVSREKKESFPLTVTSAQKNPTAFYLCASSIQGRQETQYFGPGTRLLVL.

By share, this clone ranks as medium-sized. J is TRBJ1-2 and V is TRBV6-6; TRBD1 matches at 8 bases. Germline CDR1 and CDR2: MNHNY and SVGAGI (reference sequence). The V gene end was trimmed by 0 bases and the J gene end by 4 bases; junction bases not matched to a gene: 4. CDR3 size: 15 residues. CDR3 sequence: CASSYSSGTGYGYTF. CDR3 DNA sequence: TGTGCCAGCAGTTACTCGAGCGGGACAGGCTATGGCTACACCTTC.

The V call is TRBV19, the J call TRBJ1-1; possible D gene TRBD1, 5 bases. Germline V gives CDR1 LNHDA, CDR2 SQIVND (reference sequence). The length of the CDR3 is 13 residues. Trimming removed 9 bases from V and 0 bases from J, with 11 bases in between. Here the CDR3 DNA reads TGTGCCAGCGGGGAGGGGATGAACACTGAAGCTTTCTTT. Amino acids: CASGEGMNTEAFF.

Regarding this clone: Other DNA sequences in the same sample also yield this CDR3. The chain couples TRBV19 to TRBJ2-2; D not certain. This CDR3 has 14 amino acids. V was cut by 1 base and J by 1 base, with 4 bases left in between. Germline assignment: CDR1 LNHDA and CDR2 SQIVND (reference sequence). The CDR3 DNA reads as TGTGCCAGTAGTATAGGACAGAACACCGGGGAGCTGTTTTTT. Translating gives CASSIGQNTGELFF.

The V and J genes are TRBV30 and TRBJ2-7, with a weak D call TRBD1 (6 bases). The germline V gene has CDR1 GTSNPN and CDR2 SVGIG (reference sequence). There are 12 residues in the CDR3. Trimming took off 0 bases at V and 6 bases at J, with 9 bases between the two ends. CDR3: CAWSVLRGEQYF. The CDR3 coding sequence is TGTGCCTGGAGTGTACTCAGGGGCGAGCAGTACTTC. The complete variable domain, with remaining parts taken from reference TRBV30 and TRBJ2-7, reads SQTIHQWPATLVQPVGSPLSLECTVEGTSNPNLYWYRQAAGRGLQLLFYSVGIGQISSEVPQNLSASRPQDRQFILSSKKLLLSDSGFYLCAWSVLRGEQYFGPGTRLTVT.